What follows describes a single TCR beta chain. Its cognate antigen is unknown. The data were obtained in a study of blood T cells in healthy people across ages. Study-level information: In model experiments, template switching was able to capture about one barcoded beta molecule for every two T cells that were present. Study results and caveats: Across the age range, TCR beta diversity per million T cells fell in a roughly linear way.

The sample providers were healthy Caucasian people from Russia, aged roughly 6 to 100. CDR3 length: 15 residues. From germline, CDR1 is SQVTM and CDR2 ANQGSEA. V was shortened by 4 bases and J by 4 bases, with 19 bases between the two germline ends. A J-beta primer mix and a sample-barcoded 5' primer were used in a second PCR of roughly 6 to 12 cycles. The template-switch adaptor was a 5' adaptor with 12 random nucleotides. It tagged each cDNA molecule. TCRdb processed the 5' RACE reads anew with MiXCR; each CDR3 protein has one entry. Here the sample spans 700,000 or so distinct CDR3 sequences, about 20% being singletons.

This chain connects TRBV29-1 to TRBJ1-2, with a possible D match to TRBD1 (5 bases). The receptor's source is a man between 65 and 85 years old in good health. Input material: blood. CDR3 coding DNA: TGCAGCGTTGGGACTTGGAGGGGTAATGGCTATGGCTACACCTTC. Its translation is CSVGTWRGNGYGYTF.